What follows describes a single T cell receptor (beta chain). In the source study's methods: Nucleated cell number was recorded as an estimate derived from reference gene primer amplification. The data were produced by immunoSEQ multiplex PCR, yet TCRdb's version contains in-frame clones alone and is incomplete. Clonal size and the V and J genes are those of that table, whereas D and trimming came from the DNA. The sample shows about 170,000 clones, around 84% of them seen only once. The entry originates in a study of blood T cell repertoires in COVID-19. The wider study: Sites in the United States, Italy and Spain provided acute and convalescent COVID-19 samples. From T cells, B-cell-depleted T cells, or PBMCs came the material, which was cDNA or gDNA.

Germline assignment: CDR1 SGHTA and CDR2 FQGNSA. There are 14 residues in the CDR3. The V and J ends lost 4 bases and 4 bases respectively, with 8 bases between them. Sequenced material: peripheral blood. The TCR originated in a woman between 70 and 85 years old with COVID-19, enrolled during active disease. V usage is TRBV7-2 and J usage is TRBJ2-6, with D possibly being TRBD2 (5 bases). This CDR3 reads CASSSPGGANVLTF. The CDR3 DNA reads as TGTGCCAGCAGCTCGCCGGGAGGGGCCAACGTCCTGACTTTC.